This TCR beta chain was profiled in a study of metastatic and nonmetastatic thyroid tumors. In the study overall: Blood and tumor or nodule tissue repertoires from malignant and benign thyroid patients were compared.

Deletions cut 1 base from V and 5 bases from J, with 6 bases between. Per germline, CDR1 LGHDT and CDR2 YNNKEL (reference sequence). CDR3 length: 13 amino acids. In the source study's methods: Between-group CDR3 differences, defined by clinicopathological status, yielded a distant-metastasis classifier for papillary thyroid cancer. From the PCR reads, TCRdb re-called clones with MiXCR. The V and J calls, along with clone size, are taken from TCRdb and not from the paper's own processing. In the table there are approximately 21,000 clones, around 17% of which are singletons. Study-level points and caveats: It was reported that TCR beta diversity was significantly higher in malignant thyroid tumors than benign nodules, in blood and tumor.

No treatment had been given to any patient before thyroid surgery. This clone was seen many times. What it binds is unknown. The source is a male donor with papillary thyroid cancer or a benign thyroid nodule (not recorded which). Some clones in this sample may be carry-over from other donors' samples. Material: blood. The chain joins TRBV3-1 to TRBJ1-5, with D hard to call. CDR3 nucleotide sequence: TGTGCCAGCAGCCAAGGAATACATCAGCCCCAGCATTTT. This encodes CASSQGIHQPQHF. Supplemented by reference TRBV3-1 and TRBJ1-5, the full variable domain reads DTAVSQTPKYLVTQMGNDKSIKCEQNLGHDTMYWYKQDSKKFLKIMFSYNNKELIINETVPNRFSPKSPDKAHLNLHINSLELGDSAVYFCASSQGIHQPQHFGDGTRLSIL.